This T cell receptor (beta chain) derives from a study of CD8+ T cells in alopecia areata. Across the whole study: Treated patients received oral tofacitinib, 5 to 10 mg twice daily.

Trimming removed 6 bases from V and 2 bases from J, with 15 bases in between. Germline assignment: CDR1 MNHEY and CDR2 SVGAGI. The CDR3 loop spans 15 amino acids. General study results and limits: Lesional scalp, especially alopecia totalis/universalis, showed higher clonality than normal scalp. Normal skin contains resident alphabeta T cells, and these are also sequenced in scalp samples.

Turning to this clone: The antigen remains unidentified.

Samples from alopecia areata patients were lesional scalp punch biopsies and peripheral blood. The authors extracted RNA and reverse transcribed it into cDNA as the sequencing template. Libraries were prepared by immunoSEQ multiplex PCR; TCRdb keeps only in-frame clonotypes and omits some of them. The table lists 130,000 to 150,000 clones, approximately 50% of them singletons, with more than 0.95% in the top ten. The sample was CD4+ T cells sorted from blood, taken at week 0. The V and J genes are TRBV6-5 and TRBJ2-3, with D perhaps TRBD1 or TRBD2 (5 bases each). The clonotype comes from a human donor with alopecia areata. DNA of the CDR3: TGTGCCAGCAGACGCAGGGACGGGTTCACAGATACGCAGTATTTT. Protein sequence: CASRRRDGFTDTQYF.